These T cell receptor beta chains were read from a single sample in a study of T cell repertoires in cytomegalovirus infection. Their cognate antigens are unknown. One entry per CDR3 protein, called by TCRdb with MiXCR from the reads. The data show 80,000 or so distinct CDR3 sequences, with roughly 39% seen just once and 80% to 95% held by the top ten. The sample in question was CD8+ T cells from cultured PBMCs, obtained from culture after CMV antigen stimulation. The source of these receptors is a human donor in good health (CMV status not recorded). Some clones in this sample may be carry-over from other donors' samples. CDR3s include the opening cysteine and the closing phenylalanine or tryptophan. A D gene is named only where the DNA matches it firmly. Rows give clone size only sometimes, using once, few, many, or a class for an expanded clone.

V gene,clone size,J gene,D gene,CDR3 protein,CDR3 DNA
TRBV7-3,few,TRBJ2-2,.,CASSPHTGELFF,TGTGCCAGCAGCCCGCACACCGGGGAGCTGTTTTTT
TRBV6-5,.,TRBJ1-1,TRBD1,CASKIDQGAENTEAFF,TGTGCCAGCAAAATTGATCAGGGGGCGGAGAACACTGAAGCTTTCTTT
TRBV20-1,.,TRBJ2-2,.,CSAIEAGNTGELFF,TGCAGTGCTATTGAAGCGGGGAACACCGGGGAGCTGTTTTTT
TRBV2,.,TRBJ1-6,.,CASSDVTDYNSPLHF,TGTGCCAGCAGTGACGTAACGGACTATAATTCACCCCTCCACTTT
TRBV20-1,.,TRBJ2-1,TRBD2,CSARERGVPYNEQFF,TGCAGTGCTAGAGAACGGGGGGTTCCCTACAATGAGCAGTTCTTC
TRBV7-9,.,TRBJ1-6,TRBD1,CASSSTGTAYYNSPLHF,TGTGCCAGCAGCTCAACCGGGACAGCATACTATAATTCACCCCTCCACTTT
TRBV7-6,many,TRBJ2-7,TRBD2,CASSPWGSGALPDEQYF,TGTGCCAGCAGCCCTTGGGGTAGCGGGGCCCTACCGGACGAGCAGTACTTC
TRBV12-3/TRBV12-4,few,TRBJ1-1,.,CASSPTVNTEAFF,TGTGCCAGCAGTCCGACAGTGAACACTGAAGCTTTCTTT
TRBV6-5,.,TRBJ2-2,TRBD2,CASSYFLPRDSGGAPGELFF,TGTGCCAGCAGTTACTTCCTACCGAGAGATAGCGGGGGGGCCCCCGGGGAGCTGTTTTTT
TRBV29-1,.,TRBJ2-7,.,CSVAGSGSSYEQYF,TGCAGCGTTGCTGGGTCCGGGAGCTCCTACGAGCAGTACTTC